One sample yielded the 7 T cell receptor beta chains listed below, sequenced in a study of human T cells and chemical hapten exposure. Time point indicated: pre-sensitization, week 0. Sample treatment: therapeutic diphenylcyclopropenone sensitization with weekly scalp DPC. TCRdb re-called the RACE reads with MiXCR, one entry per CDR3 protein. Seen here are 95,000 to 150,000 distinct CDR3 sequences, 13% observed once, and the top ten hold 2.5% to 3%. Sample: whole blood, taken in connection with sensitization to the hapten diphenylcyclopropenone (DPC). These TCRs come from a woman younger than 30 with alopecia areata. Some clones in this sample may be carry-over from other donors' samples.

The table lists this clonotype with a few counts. The CDR3 reads CASSETGSSGNTIYF. CDR3 in DNA: TGTGCCAGCAGTGAAACAGGGTCGTCTGGAAACACCATATATTTT. The rearrangement links TRBV2 to TRBJ1-3; tentative D call: TRBD1 (6 bases). In germline, CDR1 is SNHLY, CDR2 FYNNEI. The CDR3 is 15 residues long. V dropped 2 bases and J dropped 1 base, with 9 bases sitting between them.

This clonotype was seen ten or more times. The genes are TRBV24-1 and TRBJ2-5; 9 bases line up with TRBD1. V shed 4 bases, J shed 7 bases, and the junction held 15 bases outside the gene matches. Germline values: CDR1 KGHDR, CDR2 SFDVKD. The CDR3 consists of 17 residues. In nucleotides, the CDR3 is TGTGCCACCAGTGAGACTACCGGGACAGGGTTTGTTCCGACCCAGTACTTC. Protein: CATSETTGTGFVPTQYF.

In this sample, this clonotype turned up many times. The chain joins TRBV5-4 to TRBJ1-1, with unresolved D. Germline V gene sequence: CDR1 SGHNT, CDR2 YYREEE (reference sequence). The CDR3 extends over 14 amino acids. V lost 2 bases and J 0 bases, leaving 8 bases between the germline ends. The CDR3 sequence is CASSLPGMNTEAFF. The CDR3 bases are TGTGCCAGCAGCTTACCAGGAATGAACACTGAAGCTTTCTTT.

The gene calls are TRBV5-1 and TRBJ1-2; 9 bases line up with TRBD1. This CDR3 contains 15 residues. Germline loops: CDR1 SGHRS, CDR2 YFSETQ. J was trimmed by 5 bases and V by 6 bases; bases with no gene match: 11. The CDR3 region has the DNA TGCGCCAGCAAGGGACAGGGAACCGATGGGTATGGCTACACCTTC. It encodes CASKGQGTDGYGYTF.

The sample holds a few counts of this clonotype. In nucleotides, the CDR3 is TGTGCCAGCAGACCCTCCAGGGGATTGAACACTGAAGCTTTCTTT. Translation gives CASRPSRGLNTEAFF. The chain links TRBV7-9 to TRBJ1-1; tentative D call: TRBD1 (6 bases). CDR3 length: 15 amino acids. Germline V CDR1 and CDR2: SEHNR, FQNEAQ (reference sequence). V lost 6 bases, J lost 0 bases, and 14 bases lay in between.

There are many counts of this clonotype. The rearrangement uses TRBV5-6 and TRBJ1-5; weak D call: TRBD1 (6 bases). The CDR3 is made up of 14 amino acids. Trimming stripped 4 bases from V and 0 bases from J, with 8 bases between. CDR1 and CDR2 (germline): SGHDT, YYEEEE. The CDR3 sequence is CASSKGGSNQPQHF. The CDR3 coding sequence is TGTGCCAGCAGCAAAGGGGGTAGCAATCAGCCCCAGCATTTT.

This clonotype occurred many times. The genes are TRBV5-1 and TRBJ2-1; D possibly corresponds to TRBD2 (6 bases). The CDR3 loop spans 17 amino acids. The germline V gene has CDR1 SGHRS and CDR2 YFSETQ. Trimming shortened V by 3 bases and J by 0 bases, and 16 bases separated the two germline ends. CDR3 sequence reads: CASSSGTLKSSYNEQFF. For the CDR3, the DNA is TGCGCCAGCAGCTCCGGGACTCTCAAGAGCTCCTACAATGAGCAGTTCTTC.